The 22 T cell receptor beta chains below were found in one sample sequenced in a study of cytomegalovirus exposure and HLA in healthy donors. PCR amplification relied on 60 Vbeta primers (plus 13 Jbeta primers). Here immunoSEQ multiplex PCR was the method, and the copy in TCRdb shows in-frame clones only, minus some. This sample has 150,000 to 200,000 clones, with more than 65% found just once. The source material was PBMCs. All receptors derive from a woman between 40 and 55 years old in good health and CMV-seropositive.

This clone was detected only a few times. The chain uses TRBV29-1 and TRBJ1-1; D is perhaps TRBD1 (5 bases). Trimming took 3 bases from V and 10 from J, leaving 15 bases between them. The germline CDR1 and CDR2 sequences are SQVTM and ANQGSEA. The CDR3 consists of 12 residues. CDR3 in DNA: TGCAGCGTTGAGGGTGGGGGAGGGAGAGCTTTCTTT. It specifies CSVEGGGGRAFF.

V is TRBV9 and J is TRBJ1-3; TRBD1 matches 7 bases. The CDR3 loop spans 14 amino acids. V was pared by 2 bases and J by 8 bases, with 7 bases of the junction left unmatched. The germline V gene has CDR1 SGDLS and CDR2 YYNGEE. The CDR3: CASSVRDSADTIYF. CDR3 sequence (DNA): TGTGCCAGCAGCGTGAGGGACAGTGCGGACACCATATATTTT.

This chain connects TRBV4-1 to TRBJ2-5; tentatively, D is TRBD2 (6 bases). This CDR3 has 15 residues. The V end was cut by 1 base, the J end by 4 bases, with 13 bases between. Germline lookup yields CDR1 MGHRA and CDR2 YSYEKL. Here the CDR3 DNA reads TGCGCCAGCAGCCAAGGGATGCGGGGCCGAGAGACCCAGTACTTC. Translated, it gives CASSQGMRGRETQYF.

This clone was observed once. The chain combines TRBV29-1 with TRBJ2-3, with D tentatively TRBD1 (6 bases). The CDR3 runs 14 residues. Germline V gene data show CDR1 as SQVTM and CDR2 as ANQGSEA. V was clipped by 5 bases and J by 4 bases, with 16 bases between them. Here the CDR3 DNA reads TGCAGCGTTTTAAGACAGGCCCCCGCAGATACGCAGTATTTT. Translated, it gives CSVLRQAPADTQYF.

The J gene is TRBJ1-2, the V gene TRBV6-5, with D possibly TRBD1 on 6 matching bases. The CDR3 has 14 amino acids. V lost 5 bases, J lost 4 bases, and 14 bases lay in between. CDR1 and CDR2 from the germline V gene are MNHEY and SVGAGI. Here the CDR3 DNA reads TGTGCCAGCAGTCGTAGACAGGACCTCTATGGCTACACCTTC. Translating gives CASSRRQDLYGYTF.

The gene calls are TRBV5-1 and TRBJ2-1; 9 nucleotides agree with TRBD1. The germline gives CDR1 SGHRS, CDR2 YFSETQ. The CDR3 totals 14 residues. V was pared by 7 bases and J by 7 bases, with 9 bases of the junction left unmatched. In DNA, the CDR3 is TGCGCCAGCCACCCGGGACAGGGTGAGAATGAGCAGTTCTTC. Translating gives CASHPGQGENEQFF.

This clone was seen more than once but under ten times. This chain joins TRBV2 and TRBJ1-5; a weak D match, TRBD1 (5 bases). Trimming stripped 2 bases from V and 3 bases from J, with 14 bases between. CDR3 length: 16 amino acids. The germline V gene encodes CDR1 SNHLY and CDR2 FYNNEI. CDR3 sequence: CASSEMAGIYNQPQHF. The DNA for the CDR3 is TGTGCCAGCAGTGAAATGGCAGGGATTTACAATCAGCCCCAGCATTTT.

The rearrangement joins TRBV6-5 to TRBJ2-1; D ambiguous. V dropped 6 bases and J dropped 8 bases, with 11 bases sitting between them. The germline V gene encodes CDR1 MNHEY and CDR2 SVGAGI. The CDR3 totals 12 residues. CDR3 coding DNA: TGTGCCAGCAGCGCCAGGTCCGATGAGCAGTTCTTC. As protein: CASSARSDEQFF.

The chain joins TRBV4-3 to TRBJ2-7; perhaps TRBD2 as D (5 bases). The CDR3 contains 16 residues. Germline lookup yields CDR1 LGHNA and CDR2 YSLEER. Trimming took off 4 bases at V and 5 bases at J, with 21 bases between the two ends. Here the CDR3 reads CASSLWFSGRNDEQYF. In nucleotides, the CDR3 is TGCGCCAGCAGCCTTTGGTTTAGTGGGAGAAACGACGAGCAGTACTTC.

The CDR3 spells CASTVTGGYTEAFF. The CDR3 region has the DNA TGTGCCAGTACCGTGACAGGGGGGTACACTGAAGCTTTCTTT. The genes are TRBV19 and TRBJ1-1; 9 bases match TRBD1. Germline V gene lookup returns CDR1 LNHDA and CDR2 SQIVND (reference sequence). The V segment lost 7 bases and the J segment 3 bases; nucleotides outside the gene matches: 6. The CDR3 loop spans 14 amino acids.

The rearrangement links TRBV29-1 to TRBJ2-7; tentative D call: TRBD2 (6 bases). The CDR3 has 11 residues. The germline gives CDR1 SQVTM, CDR2 ANQGSEA. The germline V and J ends were trimmed by 1 base and 7 bases, with 8 bases remaining between them. The CDR3 DNA follows: TGCAGCGTTGAAGGCGCGGGAGAGCAGTACTTC. It encodes CSVEGAGEQYF.

There are a few counts of this clone. The chain combines TRBV2 with TRBJ2-1; possible D gene TRBD1, 6 bases. V shed 2 bases and J shed 5 bases, with 13 bases lying between them. This CDR3 contains 15 residues. CDR1 is SNHLY and CDR2 is FYNNEI in the germline V gene. CDR3 nucleotides: TGTGCCAGCAGTGAAATCGGCAGGGGCGACAATGAGCAGTTCTTC. Its translation: CASSEIGRGDNEQFF.

The chain links TRBV4-3 to TRBJ2-1; TRBD2 agrees at 11 bases. J was trimmed by 9 bases and V by 9 bases; bases with no gene match: 7. Germline V CDR1 and CDR2: LGHNA, YSLEER. This CDR3 contains 13 residues. CDR3 residues: CASSGGGLSEQFF. The CDR3 region has the DNA TGCGCCAGTAGCGGGGGGGGGCTTAGTGAGCAGTTCTTC.

Turning to this clone: The junction and the germline gene differ at one end; a read error may be behind it. The chain employs TRBV5-1 and TRBJ1-2; no reliable D call. This CDR3 region has 14 residues. Germline assignment: CDR1 SGHRS and CDR2 YFSETQ. CDR3 nucleotide sequence: TGCGCCAGCAGCTTGTTTATGCAGAACTATGGCTACCCCTTC. It codes for CASSLFMQNYGYPF.

This clone has a single count. CDR3 sequence: CASRSQGGYTF. DNA of the CDR3: TGTGCCAGCAGATCTCAGGGTGGCTACACCTTC. V is TRBV6-5 and J is TRBJ1-2, with TRBD1 as a possible D gene (5 bases). The germline V gene has CDR1 MNHEY and CDR2 SVGAGI. V lost 6 bases, J lost 7 bases, and 9 bases lay in between. This CDR3 comprises 11 residues.

The chain joins TRBV6-1 to TRBJ1-2, with 8 bases that match TRBD1. From germline, CDR1 is MNHNS and CDR2 SASEGT. Unmatched junction bases numbered 9, after V lost 8 bases and J lost 7 bases. The CDR3 is 13 residues long. The CDR3 bases are TGTGCCAGCGCAGTGCAGGGGGCAGTTGGCTACACCTTC. Amino acid sequence: CASAVQGAVGYTF.

This clone is a singleton in its sample. This sequence joins TRBV19 and TRBJ1-1; D may be TRBD1 (6 bases). The CDR3 has 13 residues. Trimming removed 8 bases at V and 2 bases at J, with 12 bases between. CDR1 and CDR2 (germline): LNHDA, SQIVND (reference sequence). CDR3 sequence: CASVGQRNTEAFF. The CDR3 nucleotides read TGTGCCAGTGTTGGACAGCGCAACACTGAAGCTTTCTTT.

CDR3: CASSLAQNREAFF. The CDR3 DNA follows: TGTGCCAGCAGCTTAGCGCAAAACAGAGAAGCTTTCTTT. The rearrangement joins TRBV7-8 to TRBJ1-1; no clear D gene. The CDR3 runs to 13 residues. CDR1 and CDR2 from the germline V gene are SGHVS and FQNEAQ. V was shortened by 0 bases and J by 8 bases, with 10 bases between the two germline ends.

The gene calls are TRBV4-3 and TRBJ2-6; a possible D gene is TRBD2 (5 bases). The CDR3 has 16 amino acids. Trimming pared 4 bases from V and 0 bases from J, leaving 10 bases between. CDR1 LGHNA and CDR2 YSLEER come from the germline V gene. CDR3 protein: CASSLGVSSGANVLTF. The CDR3 region has the DNA TGCGCCAGCAGCCTGGGAGTGAGCTCTGGGGCCAACGTCCTGACTTTC.

In this sample, this clone turned up a few times. V gene TRBV27 combines with J gene TRBJ2-3, with D perhaps TRBD1 (5 bases). This CDR3 is built from 13 residues. Per the germline V gene, CDR1 is MNHEY and CDR2 is SMNVEV (reference sequence). Trimming pared 5 bases from V and 4 bases from J, leaving 10 bases between. The CDR3 bases are TGTGCCAGCAGTCCAGGGTGGGCAGATACGCAGTATTTT. Encoded protein: CASSPGWADTQYF.

This sequence joins TRBV18 and TRBJ2-5; D may be TRBD2 (6 bases). This CDR3 is 14 amino acids long. V was trimmed by 2 bases and J by 5 bases, leaving 12 bases between them. Germline CDR1 KGHSH, CDR2 LQKENI. CDR3 in amino acids: CASSPTGAGETQYF. In DNA form, the CDR3 reads TGTGCCAGCTCACCAACCGGGGCGGGGGAGACCCAGTACTTC.

This clone is a singleton in its sample. The V gene is TRBV2, the J gene TRBJ2-5; no definite D call. The DNA matches TRBJ2-7 better at its end, which makes the J call doubtful. The germline gives CDR1 SNHLY, CDR2 FYNNEI. CDR3 length: 13 amino acids. The CDR3 DNA follows: TGTGCCAGCAGTGCCCGCTCCTCCTACGAGCAGTACTTC. This encodes CASSARSSYEQYF.